This TCR beta chain was sequenced during a study of blood T cell repertoires in COVID-19. Study summary: Material from acute and convalescent COVID-19 was sourced from the United States, Italy and Spain. Sample material is recorded as cDNA or gDNA derived from T cells, B-cell-depleted T cells, or PBMCs.

Sequencing was performed with immunoSEQ multiplex PCR; in TCRdb, only in-frame clones are kept and a portion is missing. This sample yields 160,000 or so clones, of which more than 75% are seen a single time; 1% to 1.5% belongs to the top ten. V was pared by 4 bases and J by 6 bases, with 3 bases of the junction left unmatched. This CDR3 is 13 amino acids long. The germline V gene has CDR1 KGHSH and CDR2 LQKENI. All enrollees were roughly 18 to 100 years old and from around 25 US areas. Cohort allocation depended upon clinical history that participants reported. The rearrangement uses TRBV18 and TRBJ1-1; 9 bases are a match to TRBD1. This TCR was sampled from a human donor with acute COVID-19. The donor label of this sample is uncertain. Sequencing used PBMCs or T cells enriched from blood (not recorded which). The CDR3 loop reads CASSQDRGAEAFF. The CDR3 DNA reads as TGTGCCAGCTCACAAGACAGGGGGGCTGAAGCTTTCTTT.